The 27 T cell receptor beta chains reported below all come from one sample, sequenced in a study of CD8+ T cells in alopecia areata. Sequencing used cDNA as its template, made by extracting RNA and reverse transcribing it. Profiling relied on immunoSEQ multiplex PCR, and the TCRdb table lists in-frame clones only, not all of them. Among roughly 130,000 clones listed, about 57% were seen once. The specimen comprised CD4+ T cells sorted from blood, sampled at week 0. Receptor source: a human donor with alopecia areata.

V is TRBV5-1 and J is TRBJ2-2; D call uncertain. The V and J ends lost 4 bases and 3 bases respectively, with 13 bases between them. This CDR3 has 15 residues. Germline assignment: CDR1 SGHRS and CDR2 YFSETQ. The DNA for the CDR3 is TGCGCCAGCAGCCAGACTGGAGAGTACACCGGGGAGCTGTTTTTT. It encodes CASSQTGEYTGELFF.

The gene calls are TRBV5-4 and TRBJ2-4; weak D call: TRBD2 (6 bases). This CDR3 is 16 amino acids long. In germline, CDR1 is SGHNT, CDR2 YYREEE (reference sequence). V was clipped by 0 bases and J by 9 bases, with 19 bases between them. For the CDR3, the DNA is TGTGCCAGCAGCTTGGCCGGGACTGGGGTCTTTGGCATTCAGTACTTC. Translating gives CASSLAGTGVFGIQYF. Looking up the rest from reference TRBV5-4 and TRBJ2-4 gives the full variable domain: ETGVTQSPTHLIKTRGQQVTLRCSSQSGHNTVSWYQQALGQGPQFIFQYYREEENGRGNFPPRFSGLQFPNYSSELNVNALELDDSALYLCASSLAGTGVFGIQYFGAGTRLSVL.

CDR3 loop: CASSFNGGMTGELFF. The DNA for the CDR3 is TGTGCCAGCAGCTTTAACGGGGGGATGACCGGGGAGCTGTTTTTT. The chain couples TRBV7-2 to TRBJ2-2; TRBD2 matches 7 bases. The CDR3 runs 15 residues. The V segment lost 3 bases and the J segment 5 bases; nucleotides outside the gene matches: 6. Germline values: CDR1 SGHTA, CDR2 FQGNSA.

This clone was observed a few times. The chain employs TRBV6-5 and TRBJ1-1, with 8 nucleotides matching TRBD1. The CDR3 is made up of 15 amino acids. CDR1 and CDR2 (germline): MNHEY, SVGAGI. V trimming: 3 bases; J trimming: 3 bases; junction bases outside the gene matches: 6. The CDR3 DNA reads as TGTGCCAGCAGTTATGCAGGGGGCTTTTACACTGAAGCTTTCTTT. Amino acids: CASSYAGGFYTEAFF.

This rearrangement joins TRBV5-1 to TRBJ2-5; possibly TRBD1 or TRBD2 for D (5 bases each). Germline V gene lookup returns CDR1 SGHRS and CDR2 YFSETQ. The CDR3 contains 15 residues. The V gene lost 3 bases and the J gene lost 5 bases, with 17 bases spanning the gap. The DNA for the CDR3 is TGCGCCAGCAGCTGGCGGTCGGGGCCGGAGGAGACCCAGTACTTC. Translating it yields CASSWRSGPEETQYF.

This chain links TRBV5-6 with TRBJ2-7; possibly TRBD2 for D (6 bases). The germline V gene has CDR1 SGHDT and CDR2 YYEEEE. CDR3 size: 12 residues. Trimming pared 4 bases from V and 3 bases from J, leaving 8 bases between. CDR3 sequence reads: CASSRTNYEQYF. The CDR3 region has the DNA TGTGCCAGCAGCAGGACTAACTACGAGCAGTACTTC.

The chain uses TRBV30 and TRBJ2-1, with D possibly TRBD2 on 5 matching bases. V was shortened by 6 bases and J by 4 bases, with 13 bases between the two germline ends. The germline V gene encodes CDR1 GTSNPN and CDR2 SVGIG (reference sequence). The CDR3 covers 13 residues. The CDR3 loop is CACPPGEYNEQFF. In DNA form, the CDR3 reads TGTGCCTGTCCACCCGGGGAGTACAATGAGCAGTTCTTC.

The table lists this clone with a count of one. V is TRBV2 and J is TRBJ1-2; D is unclear. Trimming pared 5 bases from V and 8 bases from J, leaving 15 bases between. The CDR3 spans 13 residues. Germline lookup yields CDR1 SNHLY and CDR2 FYNNEI. DNA for the CDR3: TGTGCCAGCAGTTCGATGGAGATATCCGGCTACACCTTC. Translating it yields CASSSMEISGYTF.

This chain connects TRBV4-1 to TRBJ2-7; 12 nucleotides match TRBD1. CDR3 length: 18 residues. V lost 0 bases and J lost 3; bases outside the gene matches: 9. Germline values: CDR1 MGHRA, CDR2 YSYEKL. The CDR3 coding sequence is TGCGCCAGCAGCCAAGATCCGGGGAGGGACAGGGGGCACTACGAGCAGTACTTC. This encodes CASSQDPGRDRGHYEQYF.

V gene TRBV6-1 combines with J gene TRBJ1-1; 7 nucleotides agree with TRBD1. The CDR3 has 18 residues. Unmatched junction bases numbered 11, after V lost 0 bases and J lost 1 base. Germline V gives CDR1 MNHNS, CDR2 SASEGT. CDR3 DNA: TGTGCCAGCAGTGAAGCACTCCCCGGGACAGAGAGGAACACTGAAGCTTTCTTT. Translating it yields CASSEALPGTERNTEAFF.

J is TRBJ1-6 and V is TRBV5-1; unclear D gene. Per the germline V gene, CDR1 is SGHRS and CDR2 is YFSETQ. The V end was cut by 4 bases, the J end by 5 bases, with 10 bases between. The CDR3 consists of 14 residues. CDR3 sequence reads: CASSVDGNNSPLHF. The CDR3 region has the DNA TGCGCCAGCAGCGTGGACGGGAATAATTCACCCCTCCACTTT.

This sequence joins TRBV25-1 and TRBJ1-2, with 7 bases identical to TRBD1. J lost 2 bases, V lost 6 bases, and 6 bases had no gene match. CDR1 and CDR2 (germline): MGHDK, SYGVNS. The CDR3 is 14 amino acids. CDR3 nucleotide sequence: TGTGCCAGCAGCCCTCCGGGACAGAACTATGGCTACACCTTC. Amino acids: CASSPPGQNYGYTF.

The V gene is TRBV11-2, the J gene TRBJ1-1; possible D gene TRBD1, 5 bases. Germline V CDR1 and CDR2: SGHAT, FQNNGV. The V end was cut by 4 bases, the J end by 1 base, with 10 bases between. This CDR3 comprises 14 residues. This CDR3 is CASSWRGENTEAFF. The CDR3 DNA follows: TGTGCCAGCAGCTGGCGGGGCGAGAACACTGAAGCTTTCTTT. The entire variable domain, with the rest obtained from reference TRBV11-2 and TRBJ1-1, is as follows: EAGVAQSPRYKIIEKRQSVAFWCNPISGHATLYWYQQILGQGPKLLIQFQNNGVVDDSQLPKDRFSAERLKGVDSTLKIQPAKLEDSAVYLCASSWRGENTEAFFGQGTRLTVV.

The chain has TRBV5-1 and TRBJ2-5; weak D call: TRBD2 (6 bases). The CDR3 runs to 15 residues. Trimming removed 5 bases at V and 5 bases at J, with 19 bases between. Germline loops: CDR1 SGHRS, CDR2 YFSETQ. The CDR3 reads CASSSGAGGEETQYF. As DNA, the CDR3 is TGCGCCAGCAGTTCGGGAGCCGGCGGTGAGGAGACCCAGTACTTC.

This clone was found a few times. The V and J genes are TRBV7-3 and TRBJ2-1; the match to TRBD2 covers 11 bases. CDR1 is SGHTA and CDR2 is FQGTGA in the germline V gene. The CDR3 consists of 16 residues. V lost 8 bases and J lost 0; bases outside the gene matches: 6. DNA for the CDR3: TGTGCCAGCGGGCTAGCGGGGGGAAGCTCCTACAATGAGCAGTTCTTC. Translating gives CASGLAGGSSYNEQFF.

This clone has a handful of counts. The chain employs TRBV28 and TRBJ2-7; D is unclear. The CDR3 spans 11 residues. V was trimmed by 8 bases and J by 3 bases, leaving 8 bases between them. Germline loops: CDR1 MDHEN, CDR2 SYDVKM. CDR3: CASGVSYEQYF. The CDR3 region has the DNA TGTGCCAGCGGCGTTAGCTACGAGCAGTACTTC.

The rearrangement joins TRBV5-4 to TRBJ2-5; D is perhaps TRBD1 or TRBD2 (6 bases each). The CDR3 sequence is 16 residues long. Germline CDR1 and CDR2: SGHNT and YYREEE (reference sequence). V lost 1 base and J lost 5, with 18 bases in between. The CDR3 sequence: CASSLMVTGRRETQYF. DNA for the CDR3: TGTGCCAGCAGCTTGATGGTTACAGGGAGGAGGGAGACCCAGTACTTC.

The chain joins TRBV29-1 to TRBJ2-2, with 7 bases aligning to TRBD1. In germline, CDR1 is SQVTM, CDR2 ANQGSEA. V shed 4 bases, J shed 4 bases, and the junction held 9 bases outside the gene matches. The CDR3 sequence is 15 residues long. The CDR3 region is CSVGSPTGRTGELFF. In DNA form, the CDR3 reads TGCAGCGTTGGGAGCCCGACAGGGCGCACCGGGGAGCTGTTTTTT.

CDR3 in DNA: TGTGCCAGCACTAGGTCCCACAGGGCAGATACGCAGTATTTT. Encoded protein: CASTRSHRADTQYF. V is TRBV2 and J is TRBJ2-3; maybe TRBD1 (6 bases). The V and J ends lost 7 bases and 4 bases respectively, with 15 bases between them. There are 14 residues in the CDR3. The V gene's germline CDR1 is SNHLY and CDR2 FYNNEI. Full variable domain (missing parts from reference TRBV2 and TRBJ2-3): EPEVTQTPSHQVTQMGQEVILRCVPISNHLYFYWYRQILGQKVEFLVSFYNNEISEKSEIFDDQFSVERPDGSNFTLKIRSTKLEDSAMYFCASTRSHRADTQYFGPGTRLTVL.

The rearrangement uses TRBV6-5 and TRBJ2-5; D might be TRBD1 (6 bases). Trimming removed 2 bases at V and 5 bases at J, with 12 bases between. Looked up from germline, CDR1 is MNHEY and CDR2 is SVGAGI. The CDR3 covers 14 residues. The DNA for the CDR3 is TGTGCCAGCAGTTACGGGTGGGGGCTGGAGACCCAGTACTTC. Protein: CASSYGWGLETQYF.

This clone was observed a handful of times. The chain has TRBV19 and TRBJ1-1; D not resolved. Trimming cost V 1 base and J 1 base, with 10 bases left between them. The germline gives CDR1 LNHDA, CDR2 SQIVND (reference sequence). This CDR3 is 15 amino acids long. As DNA, the CDR3 is TGTGCCAGTAGTATAGGGAAAGGGAGGAACACTGAAGCTTTCTTT. Protein: CASSIGKGRNTEAFF.

The V and J genes are TRBV7-3 and TRBJ2-2, with no clear D. The CDR3 has 13 amino acids. The germline V and J ends were trimmed by 1 base and 4 bases, with 4 bases remaining between them. Germline CDR1 and CDR2: SGHTA and FQGTGA. The CDR3 coding sequence is TGTGCCAGCAGCTTAAACCCCACCGGGGAGCTGTTTTTT. Residues: CASSLNPTGELFF.

This clone turned up a few times. The chain carries TRBV25-1 and TRBJ2-4; TRBD1 aligns across 7 bases. CDR1 is MGHDK and CDR2 is SYGVNS in the germline V gene. This CDR3 has 13 amino acids. Unmatched junction bases numbered 7, after V lost 6 bases and J lost 8 bases. CDR3 protein: CASRSTGSDIQYF. The CDR3 DNA is TGTGCCAGCAGATCGACAGGGAGTGACATTCAGTACTTC.

The table lists this clone with a count of one. The V gene is TRBV6-1, the J gene TRBJ2-5; D is unresolved. CDR3 size: 13 residues. Germline V gene sequence: CDR1 MNHNS, CDR2 SASEGT. The V gene lost 2 bases and the J gene lost 2 bases, with 6 bases spanning the gap. CDR3 protein: CASSETYQETQYF. DNA for the CDR3: TGTGCCAGCAGTGAAACCTATCAAGAGACCCAGTACTTC.

This clone was counted only a few times. The chain carries TRBV29-1 and TRBJ2-5; possible D gene TRBD2, 6 bases. V lost 4 bases to trimming and J lost 0 bases, with 9 bases between them. The CDR3 spans 13 residues. Germline lookup yields CDR1 SQVTM and CDR2 ANQGSEA. The CDR3 here is CSVAREDQETQYF. The CDR3 coding sequence is TGCAGCGTTGCTAGGGAGGACCAAGAGACCCAGTACTTC. Looking up the rest from reference TRBV29-1 and TRBJ2-5 gives the full variable domain: SAVISQKPSRDICQRGTSLTIQCQVDSQVTMMFWYRQQPGQSLTLIATANQGSEATYESGFVIDKFPISRPNLTFSTLTVSNMSPEDSSIYLCSVAREDQETQYFGPGTRLLVL.

This clone was counted only a few times. The chain carries TRBV29-1 and TRBJ2-3; 12 bases are a match to TRBD2. Germline lookup yields CDR1 SQVTM and CDR2 ANQGSEA. This CDR3 comprises 14 residues. The ends lost 1 base at V and 8 bases at J; junction bases unmatched: 4. The DNA for the CDR3 is TGCAGCGTTGAAGGGAGACTAGCGGGAGTTACGCAGTATTTT. Encoded protein: CSVEGRLAGVTQYF.

This chain uses TRBV19 with TRBJ1-6; D gene uncertain. The CDR3 extends over 15 amino acids. Trimming took 9 bases from V and 0 from J, leaving 12 bases between them. The germline V gene encodes CDR1 LNHDA and CDR2 SQIVND (reference sequence). The DNA for the CDR3 is TGTGCCAGCCAGACCGATAGCTCCTATAATTCACCCCTCCACTTT. It specifies CASQTDSSYNSPLHF.